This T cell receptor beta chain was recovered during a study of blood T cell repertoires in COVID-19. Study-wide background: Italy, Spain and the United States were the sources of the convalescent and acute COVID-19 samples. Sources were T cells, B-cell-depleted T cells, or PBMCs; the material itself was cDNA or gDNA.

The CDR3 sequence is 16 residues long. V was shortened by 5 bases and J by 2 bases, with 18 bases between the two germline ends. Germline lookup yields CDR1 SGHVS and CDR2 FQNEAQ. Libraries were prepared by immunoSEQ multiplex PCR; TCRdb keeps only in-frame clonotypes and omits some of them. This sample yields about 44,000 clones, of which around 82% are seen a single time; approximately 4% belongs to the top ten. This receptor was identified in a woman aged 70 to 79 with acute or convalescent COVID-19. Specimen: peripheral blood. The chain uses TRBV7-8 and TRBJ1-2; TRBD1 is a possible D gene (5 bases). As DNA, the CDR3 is TGTGCCAGCAGCCAAAAGGGGCCTCATATAAACTATGGCTACACCTTC. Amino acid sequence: CASSQKGPHINYGYTF.